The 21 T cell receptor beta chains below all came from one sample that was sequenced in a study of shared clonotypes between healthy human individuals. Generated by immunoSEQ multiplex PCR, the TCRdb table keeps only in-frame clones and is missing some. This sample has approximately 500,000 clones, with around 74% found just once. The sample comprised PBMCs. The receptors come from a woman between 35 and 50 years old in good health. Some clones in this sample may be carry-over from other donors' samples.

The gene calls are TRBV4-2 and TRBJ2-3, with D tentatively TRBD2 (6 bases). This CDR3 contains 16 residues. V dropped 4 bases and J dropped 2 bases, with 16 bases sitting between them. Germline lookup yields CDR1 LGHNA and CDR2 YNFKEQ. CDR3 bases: TGTGCCAGCAGCCCCAGGAGGGACTCTCACACAGATACGCAGTATTTT. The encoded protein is CASSPRRDSHTDTQYF.

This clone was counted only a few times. This CDR3 is CASGAARTGELFF. In DNA form, the CDR3 reads TGCGCCAGCGGTGCGGCGAGGACCGGGGAGCTGTTTTTT. V usage is TRBV10-2 and J usage is TRBJ2-2; D is uncertain. CDR3 length: 13 residues. V shed 8 bases and J shed 5 bases, with 12 bases lying between them. Germline V gives CDR1 WSHSY, CDR2 SAAADI.

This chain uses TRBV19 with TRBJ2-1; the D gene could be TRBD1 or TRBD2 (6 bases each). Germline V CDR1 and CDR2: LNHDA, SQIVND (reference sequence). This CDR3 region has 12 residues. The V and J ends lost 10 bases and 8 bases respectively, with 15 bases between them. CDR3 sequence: CANETRQDEQFF. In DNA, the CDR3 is TGTGCCAACGAGACTAGACAGGATGAGCAGTTCTTC.

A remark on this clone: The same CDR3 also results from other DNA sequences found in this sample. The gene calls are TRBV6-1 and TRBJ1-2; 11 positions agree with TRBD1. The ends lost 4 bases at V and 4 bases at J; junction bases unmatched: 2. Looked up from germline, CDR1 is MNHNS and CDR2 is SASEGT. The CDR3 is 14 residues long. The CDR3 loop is CASSGDRGFYGYTF. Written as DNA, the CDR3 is TGTGCCAGCAGTGGGGACAGGGGGTTCTATGGCTACACCTTC.

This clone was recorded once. CDR3 sequence: CASSQDQEAGADTQYF. The CDR3 bases are TGTGCCAGCAGCCAAGATCAGGAGGCTGGGGCAGATACGCAGTATTTT. The chain combines TRBV4-2 with TRBJ2-3, with D tentatively TRBD2 (5 bases). The CDR3 length is 16 residues. The ends were cut back, 0 bases at V and 4 bases at J, with 14 bases in the middle. Germline V gene data show CDR1 as LGHNA and CDR2 as YNFKEQ.

The CDR3 here is CASSRYYHLATYEQYF. CDR3 DNA sequence: TGTGCCAGCAGCCGCTACTATCACCTCGCCACATACGAGCAGTACTTC. V is TRBV7-2 and J is TRBJ2-7; D is unresolved. The ends were cut back, 5 bases at V and 4 bases at J, with 21 bases in the middle. This CDR3 region has 16 residues. Germline loops: CDR1 SGHTA, CDR2 FQGNSA.

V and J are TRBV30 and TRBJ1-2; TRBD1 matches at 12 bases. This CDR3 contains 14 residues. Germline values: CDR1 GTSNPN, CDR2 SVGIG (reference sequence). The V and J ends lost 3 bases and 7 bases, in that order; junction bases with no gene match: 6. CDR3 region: CAWRKGQGAIGYTF. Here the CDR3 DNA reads TGTGCCTGGAGGAAGGGACAGGGGGCTATTGGCTACACCTTC. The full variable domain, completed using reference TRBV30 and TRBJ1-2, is SQTIHQWPATLVQPVGSPLSLECTVEGTSNPNLYWYRQAAGRGLQLLFYSVGIGQISSEVPQNLSASRPQDRQFILSSKKLLLSDSGFYLCAWRKGQGAIGYTFGSGTRLTVV.

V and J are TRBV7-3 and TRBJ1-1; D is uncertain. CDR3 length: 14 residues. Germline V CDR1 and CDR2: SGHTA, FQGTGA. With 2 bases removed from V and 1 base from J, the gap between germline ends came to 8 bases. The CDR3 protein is CASSLGRRNTEAFF. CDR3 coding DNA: TGTGCCAGCAGCTTAGGACGGAGGAACACTGAAGCTTTCTTT.

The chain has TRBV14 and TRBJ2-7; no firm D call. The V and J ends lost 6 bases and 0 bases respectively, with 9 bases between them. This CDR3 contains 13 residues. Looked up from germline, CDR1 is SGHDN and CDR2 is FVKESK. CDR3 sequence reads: CASRDPYSYEQYF. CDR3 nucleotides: TGTGCCAGCAGGGATCCCTACTCCTACGAGCAGTACTTC.

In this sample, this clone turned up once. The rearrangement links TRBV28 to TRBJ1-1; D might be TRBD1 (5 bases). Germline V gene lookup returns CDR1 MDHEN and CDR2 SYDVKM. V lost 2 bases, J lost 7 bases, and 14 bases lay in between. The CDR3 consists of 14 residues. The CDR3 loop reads CASSLPPLGVEAFF. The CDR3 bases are TGTGCCAGCAGTTTACCACCTCTGGGGGTTGAAGCTTTCTTT.

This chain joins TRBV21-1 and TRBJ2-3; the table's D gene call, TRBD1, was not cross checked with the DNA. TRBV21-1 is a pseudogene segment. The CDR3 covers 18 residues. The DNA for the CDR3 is TGTGCCAGCAGCAAAGAGGTCTGGACAGGGGGAGACACAGATACGCAGTATTTT. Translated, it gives CASSKEVWTGGDTDTQYF.

Written as DNA, the CDR3 is TGTGCCACCCGACTAGCGGATGCCTACGAGCAGTACTTC. Its translation is CATRLADAYEQYF. This sequence joins TRBV11-1 and TRBJ2-7, with 9 bases aligning to TRBD2. The CDR3 sequence is 13 residues long. The V and J ends lost 10 bases and 2 bases, in that order; junction bases with no gene match: 6. CDR1 is SGHAT, CDR2 FQDESV, per germline (reference sequence).

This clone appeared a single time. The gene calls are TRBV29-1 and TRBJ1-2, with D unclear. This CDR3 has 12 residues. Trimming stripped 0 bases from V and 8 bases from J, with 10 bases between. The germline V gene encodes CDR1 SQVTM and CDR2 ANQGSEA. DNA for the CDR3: TGCAGCGTTGAAGATTGGGTAGGAGGCTACACCTTC. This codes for CSVEDWVGGYTF.

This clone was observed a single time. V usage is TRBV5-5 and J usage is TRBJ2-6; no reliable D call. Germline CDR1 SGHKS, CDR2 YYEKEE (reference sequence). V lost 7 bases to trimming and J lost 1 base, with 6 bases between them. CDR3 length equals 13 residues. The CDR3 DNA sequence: TGTGCCAGCGACCTTTCTGGGGCCAACGTCCTGACTTTC. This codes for CASDLSGANVLTF.

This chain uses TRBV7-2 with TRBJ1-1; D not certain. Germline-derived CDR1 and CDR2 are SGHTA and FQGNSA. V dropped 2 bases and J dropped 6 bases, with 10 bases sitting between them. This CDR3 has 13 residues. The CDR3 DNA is TGTGCCAGCAGCTTACTGGGATACGCTGAAGCTTTCTTT. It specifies CASSLLGYAEAFF.

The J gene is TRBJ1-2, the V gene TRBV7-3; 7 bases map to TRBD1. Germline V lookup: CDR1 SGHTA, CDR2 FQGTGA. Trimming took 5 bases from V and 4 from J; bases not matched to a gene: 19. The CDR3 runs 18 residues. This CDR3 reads CASSRRRDRPQPFYGYTF. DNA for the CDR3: TGTGCCAGCAGCCGTCGGCGGGACAGACCCCAACCGTTCTATGGCTACACCTTC. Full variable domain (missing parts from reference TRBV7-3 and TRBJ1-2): GAGVSQTPSNKVTEKGKYVELRCDPISGHTALYWYRQSLGQGPEFLIYFQGTGAADDSGLPNDRFFAVRPEGSVSTLKIQRTERGDSAVYLCASSRRRDRPQPFYGYTFGSGTRLTVV.

The DNA for the CDR3 is TGTGCCAGCAAGTTTGGGCTAGCGGGCACCTACGAGCAGTACTTC. Translating it yields CASKFGLAGTYEQYF. V is TRBV2 and J is TRBJ2-7, with 8 nucleotides matching TRBD2. V trimming: 7 bases; J trimming: 2 bases; junction bases outside the gene matches: 10. There are 15 residues in the CDR3. The germline V gene has CDR1 SNHLY and CDR2 FYNNEI.

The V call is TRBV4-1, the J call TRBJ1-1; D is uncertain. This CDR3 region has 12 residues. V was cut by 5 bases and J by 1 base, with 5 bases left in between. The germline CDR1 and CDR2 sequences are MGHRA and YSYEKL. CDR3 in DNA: TGCGCCAGCAGCGAGGAGAACACTGAAGCTTTCTTT. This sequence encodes CASSEENTEAFF.

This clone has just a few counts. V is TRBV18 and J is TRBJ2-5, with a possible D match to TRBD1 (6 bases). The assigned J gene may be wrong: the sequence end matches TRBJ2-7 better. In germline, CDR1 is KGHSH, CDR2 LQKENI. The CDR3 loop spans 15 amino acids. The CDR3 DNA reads TGTGCCAGCTCACCATCCTCCCAGGGGACCTACGAGCAGTACTTC. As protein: CASSPSSQGTYEQYF.

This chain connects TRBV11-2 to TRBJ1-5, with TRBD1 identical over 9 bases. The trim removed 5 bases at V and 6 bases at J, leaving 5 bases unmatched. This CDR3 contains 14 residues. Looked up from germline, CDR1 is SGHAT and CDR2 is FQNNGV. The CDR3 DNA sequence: TGTGCCAGCAGCGCAGGGACAGGGCGTCAGCCCCAGCATTTT. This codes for CASSAGTGRQPQHF.

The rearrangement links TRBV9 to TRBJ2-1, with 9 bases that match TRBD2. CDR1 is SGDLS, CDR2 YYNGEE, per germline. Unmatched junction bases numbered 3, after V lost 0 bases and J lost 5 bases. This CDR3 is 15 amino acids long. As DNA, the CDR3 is TGTGCCAGCAGCGTAGGAAGCGGGGGGCACAATGAGCAGTTCTTC. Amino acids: CASSVGSGGHNEQFF.